This TCR beta chain came from a study of siplizumab effects on memory and regulatory T cells. Findings and limits, study-wide: Naive T cells were seen as more diverse than memory cells and as major alloresponse contributors.

The table came from immunoSEQ multiplex PCR; TCRdb's copy has only in-frame clones and leaves some out. The sample records some 100,000 clones, approximately 91% being singletons. Germline loops: CDR1 SGHTA, CDR2 FQGTGA. The CDR3 is 15 residues long. Trimming removed 5 bases from V and 5 bases from J; junction bases left unmatched: 8. Regarding this clone: As yet, its antigen is unknown.

The rearrangement links TRBV7-3 to TRBJ2-5, with 10 bases aligning to TRBD2. The receptor was derived from a human donor in good health. The sequenced sample consisted of CD4+ T cells sorted from blood. The CDR3 loop reads CASSPSGGAYETQYF. CDR3 sequence (DNA): TGTGCCAGCAGCCCCAGCGGGGGGGCTTATGAGACCCAGTACTTC. The full variable domain, its missing parts supplied by reference TRBV7-3 and TRBJ2-5, is GAGVSQTPSNKVTEKGKYVELRCDPISGHTALYWYRQSLGQGPEFLIYFQGTGAADDSGLPNDRFFAVRPEGSVSTLKIQRTERGDSAVYLCASSPSGGAYETQYFGPGTRLLVL.